The following is a T cell receptor beta chain sequence with its context. The data were taken from a study of blood T cell repertoires in COVID-19. The V and J ends lost 7 bases and 2 bases respectively, with 6 bases between them. Germline V gives CDR1 SNHLY, CDR2 FYNNEI. There are 13 residues in the CDR3. Assay: immunoSEQ multiplex PCR; the TCRdb copy retains only in-frame clones and omits some. The table lists over 200,000 clones, 80% to 90% of them singletons. The chain carries TRBV2 and TRBJ1-6; D is undetermined. The sequencing sample was made of PBMCs or T cells enriched from blood (not recorded which). The sequence came from a man aged 18 to 35 who had recovered from COVID-19. CDR3 nucleotide sequence: TGTGCCAGCACCGAGACCTATAATTCACCCCTCCACTTT. Translation gives CASTETYNSPLHF.